The 28 T cell receptor beta chains reported below all come from one sample, sequenced in a study of blood T cell repertoires in COVID-19. Generated by immunoSEQ multiplex PCR, the TCRdb table keeps only in-frame clones and is missing some. The sample lists 200,000 to 300,000 clones; around 90% were seen once. The sequenced sample consisted of peripheral blood. All receptors come from a woman in her sixties or seventies with COVID-19, enrolled during active disease.

This chain uses TRBV5-1 with TRBJ1-4; a possible D gene is TRBD1 (5 bases). Germline values: CDR1 SGHRS, CDR2 YFSETQ. The CDR3 has 15 amino acids. Deletions cut 4 bases from V and 7 bases from J, with 17 bases between. The CDR3 coding sequence is TGCGCCAGCAGCCGAGACTCGGGGGGTGGTGAAAAACTGTTTTTT. Translated, it gives CASSRDSGGGEKLFF.

CDR3: CASSFDRSSPANVLTF. Written as DNA, the CDR3 is TGTGCCAGCAGTTTCGACAGGTCTTCCCCGGCCAACGTCCTGACTTTC. The chain couples TRBV6-5 to TRBJ2-6, with D possibly matching TRBD1 (6 bases). Trimming removed 4 bases at V and 6 bases at J, with 16 bases between. The CDR3 is made up of 16 amino acids. The germline V gene has CDR1 MNHEY and CDR2 SVGAGI.

The V call is TRBV5-5, the J call TRBJ1-6; 9 nucleotides line up with TRBD1. This CDR3 comprises 16 residues. Looked up from germline, CDR1 is SGHKS and CDR2 is YYEKEE (reference sequence). The trim removed 1 base at V and 10 bases at J, leaving 9 bases unmatched. The CDR3 loop is CASSLPGTGKMSPLHF. In DNA, the CDR3 is TGTGCCAGCAGCTTGCCCGGGACAGGGAAAATGTCACCCCTCCACTTT.

This chain links TRBV5-6 with TRBJ2-7; TRBD1 matches at 9 bases. The germline V gene has CDR1 SGHDT and CDR2 YYEEEE. V lost 0 bases, J lost 2 bases, and 0 bases stayed unmatched. This CDR3 comprises 14 residues. CDR3: CASSLGDRAYEQYF. The CDR3 DNA is TGTGCCAGCAGCTTGGGGGACAGGGCCTACGAGCAGTACTTC.

The count of this clone is one. The V gene is TRBV27, the J gene TRBJ2-7; TRBD1 matches 8 bases. Germline V CDR1 and CDR2: MNHEY, SMNVEV (reference sequence). The V segment lost 5 bases and the J segment 6 bases; nucleotides outside the gene matches: 9. The CDR3 has 14 residues. The CDR3 sequence: CASSLRQGSGEQYF. The CDR3 bases are TGTGCCAGCAGTCTGAGACAGGGGTCCGGCGAGCAGTACTTC.

The rearrangement uses TRBV19 and TRBJ1-1; possibly TRBD1 for D (5 bases). The V end lost 7 bases, the J end lost 3 bases, and 15 bases lay between the germline ends. Germline V gene lookup returns CDR1 LNHDA and CDR2 SQIVND (reference sequence). The CDR3 spans 14 residues. CDR3 sequence (DNA): TGTGCCAGTACCCCGGGGGGGAGGGACACTGAAGCTTTCTTT. Translated, it gives CASTPGGRDTEAFF.

This chain uses TRBV19 with TRBJ2-1; D is perhaps TRBD1 (6 bases). Germline-derived CDR1 and CDR2 are LNHDA and SQIVND (reference sequence). V lost 3 bases and J lost 5, with 17 bases in between. The CDR3 has 16 amino acids. The CDR3, as DNA: TGTGCCAGTAGTATCAGAGGGCAGGGGTTGAACAATGAGCAGTTCTTC. Translating gives CASSIRGQGLNNEQFF.

The rearrangement links TRBV28 to TRBJ1-2, with TRBD1 as a possible D gene (6 bases). The CDR3 length is 14 residues. Germline CDR1 and CDR2: MDHEN and SYDVKM. The V end lost 6 bases, the J end lost 8 bases, and 19 bases lay between the germline ends. The CDR3, as DNA: TGTGCCAGCAGCCCGGACGGCGGGGGGCAAGGCTACACCTTC. Encoded protein: CASSPDGGGQGYTF.

The chain carries TRBV3-1 (or the pseudogene TRBV3-2) and TRBJ2-3, with D maybe TRBD2 (6 bases). The V end lost 3 bases, the J end lost 6 bases, and 10 bases lay between the germline ends. CDR1 is LGHDT, CDR2 YNNKEL, per germline (reference sequence). There are 13 residues in the CDR3. CDR3 coding DNA: TGTGCCAGCAGCCAGATGGGGGGTGATACGCAGTATTTT. This gives the protein CASSQMGGDTQYF.

CDR3 in DNA: TGTGCCAGCAACGTGGGGGGGCGCGGCAATCAGCCCCAGCATTTT. This sequence encodes CASNVGGRGNQPQHF. The chain combines TRBV6-5 with TRBJ1-5; D is possibly TRBD1 (6 bases). V gave up 7 bases and J gave up 2 bases, with 15 bases separating them. In germline, CDR1 is MNHEY, CDR2 SVGAGI. CDR3 length: 15 residues.

This clone was observed a few times. The gene calls are TRBV27 and TRBJ1-4, with D possibly TRBD1 on 6 matching bases. The CDR3 totals 14 residues. CDR1 is MNHEY and CDR2 is SMNVEV in the germline V gene (reference sequence). V lost 5 bases, J lost 11 bases, and 18 bases lay in between. The CDR3 bases are TGTGCCAGCAGTAAACAGGAGGGGGGGTTTAAACTGTTTTTT. It is translated as CASSKQEGGFKLFF.

V and J are TRBV14 and TRBJ1-2; tentatively, D is TRBD1 (5 bases). The ends were cut back, 0 bases at V and 1 base at J, with 9 bases in the middle. The CDR3 spans 15 residues. CDR1 and CDR2 from the germline V gene are SGHDN and FVKESK. The CDR3 DNA is TGTGCCAGCAGCCAAGATGGCAGGGATAACTATGGCTACACCTTC. This gives the protein CASSQDGRDNYGYTF.

This chain connects TRBV7-3 to TRBJ1-3, with 8 bases aligning to TRBD1. Losses at the gene ends were 1 base for V and 2 bases for J; bases not matched to a gene: 4. The CDR3 spans 16 residues. CDR1 is SGHTA and CDR2 is FQGTGA in the germline V gene. CDR3 residues: CASSLIGQGTGNTIYF. The CDR3 nucleotides are TGTGCCAGCAGCTTAATCGGACAGGGTACTGGAAACACCATATATTTT.

As to this clone: The junction does not match germline at one end; this may be a read error. The gene calls are TRBV5-8 and TRBJ1-5; 9 nucleotides match TRBD1. The CDR3 has 11 amino acids. From germline, CDR1 is SGHTS and CDR2 YDEGEE. CDR3: CASSIRDRVSF. Here the CDR3 DNA reads TGTGCCAGCAGCATCCGGGACAGGGTTTCATTT.

This chain joins TRBV27 and TRBJ2-1, with 12 bases fitting TRBD2. V gave up 4 bases and J gave up 7 bases; unmatched junction bases: 11. The CDR3 is 17 residues long. Germline V gene data show CDR1 as MNHEY and CDR2 as SMNVEV (reference sequence). The CDR3 is CASSSRAGTSGRNEQFF. Here the CDR3 DNA reads TGTGCCAGCAGTTCAAGAGCCGGGACTAGCGGGCGGAATGAGCAGTTCTTC.

The V and J genes are TRBV24-1 and TRBJ2-3; D is possibly TRBD1 (6 bases). This CDR3 contains 14 residues. Looked up from germline, CDR1 is KGHDR and CDR2 is SFDVKD. Trimming took off 9 bases at V and 0 bases at J, with 12 bases between the two ends. The CDR3 reads CATGGGHSTDTQYF. The CDR3 DNA reads TGTGCCACCGGGGGCGGCCATAGCACAGATACGCAGTATTTT.

This clone was seen just once. The chain joins TRBV7-9 to TRBJ2-3; possible D gene TRBD2, 5 bases. The germline V gene encodes CDR1 SEHNR and CDR2 FQNEAQ (reference sequence). This CDR3 comprises 13 residues. The ends were cut back, 6 bases at V and 3 bases at J, with 10 bases in the middle. This chain's CDR3 is CASRYRETDTQYF. The CDR3 DNA sequence: TGTGCCAGCAGATATAGGGAGACAGATACGCAGTATTTT.

The chain employs TRBV6-2 or TRBV6-3 and TRBJ1-5, with D tentatively TRBD1 (5 bases). Trimming pared 4 bases from V and 7 bases from J, leaving 14 bases between. This CDR3 has 14 amino acids. Per germline, CDR1 MNHEY and CDR2 SVGEGT. This CDR3 is CASSSGGRGQPQHF. DNA for the CDR3: TGTGCCAGCAGTTCGGGGGGGAGAGGCCAGCCCCAGCATTTT.

The chain couples TRBV5-1 to TRBJ2-7; tentative D call: TRBD2 (5 bases). The CDR3 loop spans 16 amino acids. Germline V lookup: CDR1 SGHRS, CDR2 YFSETQ. V was trimmed by 2 bases and J by 7 bases, leaving 22 bases between them. The CDR3 loop is CASSFPRGIDDLEQYF. The CDR3 coding sequence is TGCGCCAGCAGCTTCCCCCGAGGGATCGACGACCTTGAGCAGTACTTC.

The chain employs TRBV14 and TRBJ2-1, with no clear D. Germline V gene sequence: CDR1 SGHDN, CDR2 FVKESK. This CDR3 contains 14 residues. Between the trimmed V and J ends, which lost 3 bases and 6 bases, there was a span of 12 bases. The CDR3 loop reads CASSHRPQANEQFF. The CDR3 nucleotides are TGTGCCAGCAGCCACCGACCCCAGGCCAATGAGCAGTTCTTC.

The chain uses TRBV29-1 and TRBJ1-2; TRBD1 matches at 7 bases. V was pared by 2 bases and J by 3 bases, with 6 bases of the junction left unmatched. The CDR3 length is 14 residues. Germline assignment: CDR1 SQVTM and CDR2 ANQGSEA. CDR3 protein: CSVEPWTGHYGYTF. DNA of the CDR3: TGCAGCGTTGAACCCTGGACAGGACACTATGGCTACACCTTC.

The chain joins TRBV7-8 to TRBJ1-5; 8 bases match TRBD1. Losses at the gene ends were 5 bases for V and 3 bases for J; bases not matched to a gene: 6. The CDR3 contains 15 residues. In germline, CDR1 is SGHVS, CDR2 FQNEAQ. The CDR3 nucleotides read TGTGCCAGCAGCAATCGACAGGGGAACAATCAGCCCCAGCATTTT. This codes for CASSNRQGNNQPQHF.

This clone has more than one count but fewer than ten. The chain is built from TRBV5-1 and TRBJ2-3, with D possibly TRBD2 on 6 matching bases. This CDR3 is 15 amino acids long. Germline assignment: CDR1 SGHRS and CDR2 YFSETQ. V was clipped by 0 bases and J by 4 bases, with 12 bases between them. CDR3 nucleotide sequence: TGCGCCAGCAGCTTGGTTGGAGGGTGGGCAGATACGCAGTATTTT. Its translation: CASSLVGGWADTQYF.

The chain links TRBV7-9 to TRBJ2-7, with 8 bases matching TRBD1. The V and J ends lost 5 bases and 13 bases, in that order; junction bases with no gene match: 13. Germline V CDR1 and CDR2: SEHNR, FQNEAQ (reference sequence). This CDR3 comprises 13 residues. CDR3 protein: CASSMMGQAKGYF. The CDR3 region has the DNA TGTGCCAGCAGCATGATGGGACAGGCAAAGGGATACTTC.

The chain uses TRBV3-1 (or the pseudogene TRBV3-2) and TRBJ2-7, with 9 nucleotides matching TRBD1. This CDR3 comprises 15 residues. The germline CDR1 and CDR2 sequences are LGHDT and YNNKEL (reference sequence). The junction had 6 bases not matched to a gene; V was cut back by 4 bases and J by 2 bases. The CDR3: CASSLGTGKTYEQYF. For the CDR3, the DNA is TGTGCCAGCAGCCTTGGGACAGGGAAAACCTACGAGCAGTACTTC.

This clone was found once. V gene TRBV6-1 combines with J gene TRBJ2-5, with 12 positions matching TRBD1. CDR1 and CDR2 from the germline V gene are MNHNS and SASEGT. The CDR3 extends over 15 amino acids. Trimming removed 3 bases from V and 12 bases from J; junction bases left unmatched: 11. CDR3 in DNA: TGTGCCAGCAGTGATGGGGACAGGGGGCGTAGACCTAAGTACTTC. Encoded protein: CASSDGDRGRRPKYF.

This clone was observed a few times. The chain combines TRBV7-3 with TRBJ2-1; 8 nucleotides line up with TRBD1. The CDR3 totals 14 residues. Trimming at V came to 5 bases and at J to 3 bases, leaving 3 bases not matched to a gene. Germline values: CDR1 SGHTA, CDR2 FQGTGA. The chain's CDR3 is CASSVQGVYNEQFF. For the CDR3, the DNA is TGTGCCAGCAGCGTACAGGGGGTCTACAATGAGCAGTTCTTC.

The rearrangement links TRBV7-6 to TRBJ1-5, with no clear D. Germline V gives CDR1 SGHVS, CDR2 FNYEAQ. The CDR3 loop spans 15 amino acids. Trimming cost V 5 bases and J 6 bases, with 17 bases left between them. This CDR3 is CASSPGVAGPQPQHF. The CDR3 DNA follows: TGTGCCAGCAGCCCAGGTGTTGCTGGGCCTCAGCCCCAGCATTTT.